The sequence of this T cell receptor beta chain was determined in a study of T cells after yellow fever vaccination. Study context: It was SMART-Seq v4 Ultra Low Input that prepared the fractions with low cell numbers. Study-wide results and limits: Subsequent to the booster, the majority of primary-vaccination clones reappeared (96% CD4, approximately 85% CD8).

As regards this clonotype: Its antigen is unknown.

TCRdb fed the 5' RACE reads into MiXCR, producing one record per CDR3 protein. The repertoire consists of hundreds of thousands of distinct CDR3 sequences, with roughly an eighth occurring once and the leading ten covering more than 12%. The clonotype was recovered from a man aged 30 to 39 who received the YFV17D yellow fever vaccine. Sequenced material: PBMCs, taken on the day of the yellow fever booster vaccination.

The CDR3 reads CASSTGPNTGELFF. The CDR3 DNA sequence: TGTGCCAGCAGTACAGGACCGAACACCGGGGAGCTGTTTTTT. The chain joins TRBV25-1 to TRBJ2-2, with D maybe TRBD1 (5 bases). The V gene lost 5 bases and the J gene lost 0 bases, with 7 bases spanning the gap. CDR3 length: 14 amino acids. Looked up from germline, CDR1 is MGHDK and CDR2 is SYGVNS.